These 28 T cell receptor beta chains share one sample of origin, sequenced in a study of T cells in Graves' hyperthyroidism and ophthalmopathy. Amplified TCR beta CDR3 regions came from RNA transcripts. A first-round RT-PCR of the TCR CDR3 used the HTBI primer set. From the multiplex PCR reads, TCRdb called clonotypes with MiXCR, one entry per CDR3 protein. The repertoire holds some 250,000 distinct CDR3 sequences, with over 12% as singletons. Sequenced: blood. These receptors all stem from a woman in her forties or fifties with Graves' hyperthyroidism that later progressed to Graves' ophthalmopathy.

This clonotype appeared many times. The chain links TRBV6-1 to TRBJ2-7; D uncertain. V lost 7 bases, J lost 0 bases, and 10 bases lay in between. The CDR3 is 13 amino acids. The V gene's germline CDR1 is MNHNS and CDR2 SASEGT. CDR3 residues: CASTPGSSYEQYF. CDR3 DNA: TGTGCCAGCACGCCAGGAAGCTCCTACGAGCAGTACTTC.

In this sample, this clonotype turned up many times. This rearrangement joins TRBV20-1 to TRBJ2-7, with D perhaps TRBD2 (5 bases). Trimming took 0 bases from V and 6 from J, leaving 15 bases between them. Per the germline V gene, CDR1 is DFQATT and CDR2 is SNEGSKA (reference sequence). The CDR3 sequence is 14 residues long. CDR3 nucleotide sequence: TGCAGTGCTAGAGATCGAACTAGAACTGGCGAGCAGTACTTC. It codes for CSARDRTRTGEQYF.

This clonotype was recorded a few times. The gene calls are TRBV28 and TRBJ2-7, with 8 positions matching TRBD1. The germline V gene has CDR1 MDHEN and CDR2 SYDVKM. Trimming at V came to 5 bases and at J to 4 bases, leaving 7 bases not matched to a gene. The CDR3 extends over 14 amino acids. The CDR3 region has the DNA TGTGCCAGCAGTATTAGACAGGGGCGGTACGAGCAGTACTTC. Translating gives CASSIRQGRYEQYF.

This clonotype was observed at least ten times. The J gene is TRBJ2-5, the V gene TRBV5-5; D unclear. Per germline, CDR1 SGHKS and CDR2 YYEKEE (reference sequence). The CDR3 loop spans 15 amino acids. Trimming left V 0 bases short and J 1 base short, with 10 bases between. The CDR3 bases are TGTGCCAGCAGCTTGGCCTTACAGAGCCAAGAGACCCAGTACTTC. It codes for CASSLALQSQETQYF.

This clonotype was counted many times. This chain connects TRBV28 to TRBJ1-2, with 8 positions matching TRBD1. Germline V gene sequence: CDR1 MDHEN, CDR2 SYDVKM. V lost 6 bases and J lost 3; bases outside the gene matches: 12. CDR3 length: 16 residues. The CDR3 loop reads CASSLVAGTGDYGYTF. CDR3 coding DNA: TGTGCCAGCAGCCTAGTGGCCGGGACAGGAGACTATGGCTACACCTTC.

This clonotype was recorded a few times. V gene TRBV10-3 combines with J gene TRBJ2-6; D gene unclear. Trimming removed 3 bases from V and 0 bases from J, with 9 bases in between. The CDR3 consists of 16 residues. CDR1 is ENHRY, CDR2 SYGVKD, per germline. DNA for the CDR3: TGTGCCATCAGTGATTGGGGAACCTCTGGGGCCAACGTCCTGACTTTC. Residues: CAISDWGTSGANVLTF.

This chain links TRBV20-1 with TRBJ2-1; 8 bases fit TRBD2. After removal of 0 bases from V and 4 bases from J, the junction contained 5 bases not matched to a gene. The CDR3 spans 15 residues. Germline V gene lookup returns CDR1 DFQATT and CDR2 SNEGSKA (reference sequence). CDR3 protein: CSARDPGGVYNEQFF. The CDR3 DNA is TGCAGTGCTAGAGATCCGGGAGGGGTATACAATGAGCAGTTCTTC.

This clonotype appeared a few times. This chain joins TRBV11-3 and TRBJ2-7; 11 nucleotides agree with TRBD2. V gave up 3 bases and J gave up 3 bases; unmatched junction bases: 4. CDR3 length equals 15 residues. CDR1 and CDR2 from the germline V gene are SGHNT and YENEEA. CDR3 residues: CASSLQGTSGYEQYF. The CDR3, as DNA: TGTGCCAGCAGCTTGCAAGGGACTAGCGGCTACGAGCAGTACTTC. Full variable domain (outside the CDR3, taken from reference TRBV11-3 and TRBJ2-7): EAGVVQSPRYKIIEKKQPVAFWCNPISGHNTLYWYLQNLGQGPELLIRYENEEAVDDSQLPKDRFSAERLKGVDSTLKIQPAELGDSAVYLCASSLQGTSGYEQYFGPGTRLTVT.

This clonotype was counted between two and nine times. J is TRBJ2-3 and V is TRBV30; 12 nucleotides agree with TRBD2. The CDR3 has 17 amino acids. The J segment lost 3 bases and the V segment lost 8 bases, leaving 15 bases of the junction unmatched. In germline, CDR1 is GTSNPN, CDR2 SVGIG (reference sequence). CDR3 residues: CAGNSPRLAGVTDTQYF. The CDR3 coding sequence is TGTGCCGGAAATTCCCCCCGACTAGCGGGAGTAACAGATACGCAGTATTTT.

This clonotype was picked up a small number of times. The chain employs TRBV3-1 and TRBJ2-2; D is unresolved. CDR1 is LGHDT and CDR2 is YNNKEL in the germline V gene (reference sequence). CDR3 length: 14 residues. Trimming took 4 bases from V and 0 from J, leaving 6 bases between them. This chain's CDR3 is CASSRHTNTGELFF. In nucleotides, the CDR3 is TGTGCCAGCAGCCGACACACGAACACCGGGGAGCTGTTTTTT.

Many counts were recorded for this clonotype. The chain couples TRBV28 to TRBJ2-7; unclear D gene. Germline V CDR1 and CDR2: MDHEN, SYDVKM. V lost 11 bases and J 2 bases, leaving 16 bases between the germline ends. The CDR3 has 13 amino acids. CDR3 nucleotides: TGTGCCGCTTTTGGAGCCCCAGCCTACGAGCAGTACTTC. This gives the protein CAAFGAPAYEQYF.

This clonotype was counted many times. The CDR3 sequence: CASILKQGLPGLNEQFF. In nucleotides, the CDR3 is TGTGCCAGCATCCTAAAACAGGGACTCCCCGGGTTGAATGAGCAGTTCTTC. The rearrangement uses TRBV11-2 and TRBJ2-1, with D perhaps TRBD1 or TRBD2 (6 bases each). Germline V CDR1 and CDR2: SGHAT, FQNNGV. V was clipped by 7 bases and J by 7 bases, with 26 bases between them. The CDR3 has 17 residues.

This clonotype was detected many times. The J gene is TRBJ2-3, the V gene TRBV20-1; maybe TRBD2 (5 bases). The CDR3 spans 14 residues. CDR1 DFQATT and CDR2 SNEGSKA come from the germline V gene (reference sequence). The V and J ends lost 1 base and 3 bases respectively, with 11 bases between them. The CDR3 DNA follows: TGCAGTGCTAGAGCTATTCGCGGGACAGATACGCAGTATTTT. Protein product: CSARAIRGTDTQYF.

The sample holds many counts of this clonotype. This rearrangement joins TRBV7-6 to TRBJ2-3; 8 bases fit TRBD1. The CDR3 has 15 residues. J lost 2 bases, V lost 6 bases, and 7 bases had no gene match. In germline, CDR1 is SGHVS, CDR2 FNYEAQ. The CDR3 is CASRRTGSTTDTQYF. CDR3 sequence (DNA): TGTGCCAGCAGAAGGACAGGGTCGACCACAGATACGCAGTATTTT.

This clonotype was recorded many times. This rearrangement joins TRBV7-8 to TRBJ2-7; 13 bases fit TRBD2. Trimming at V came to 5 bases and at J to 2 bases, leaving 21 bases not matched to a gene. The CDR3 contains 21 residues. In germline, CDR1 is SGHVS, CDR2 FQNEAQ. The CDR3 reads CASSLLRTGLAGPGSPYEQYF. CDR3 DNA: TGTGCCAGCAGCCTCCTTAGGACGGGACTAGCGGGACCTGGAAGCCCCTACGAGCAGTACTTC.

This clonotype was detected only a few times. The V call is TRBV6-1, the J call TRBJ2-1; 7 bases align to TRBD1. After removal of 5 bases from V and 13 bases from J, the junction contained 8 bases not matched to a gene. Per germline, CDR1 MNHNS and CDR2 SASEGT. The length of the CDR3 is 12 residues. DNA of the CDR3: TGTGCCAGCAGTCTAGATACAGGGGATCAGTTCTTC. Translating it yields CASSLDTGDQFF.

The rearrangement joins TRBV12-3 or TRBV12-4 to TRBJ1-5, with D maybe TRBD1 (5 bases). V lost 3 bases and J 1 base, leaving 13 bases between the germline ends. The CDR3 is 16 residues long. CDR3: CASSFSGGTSNQPQHF. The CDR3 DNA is TGTGCCAGCAGTTTTTCTGGGGGAACGAGCAATCAGCCCCAGCATTTT.

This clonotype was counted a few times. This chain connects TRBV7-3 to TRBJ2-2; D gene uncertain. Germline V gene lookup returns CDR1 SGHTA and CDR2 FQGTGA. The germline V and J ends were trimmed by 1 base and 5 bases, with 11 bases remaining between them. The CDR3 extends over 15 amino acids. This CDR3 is CASSLNRHITGELFF. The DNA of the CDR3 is TGTGCCAGCAGCTTAAATCGACACATAACCGGGGAGCTGTTTTTT. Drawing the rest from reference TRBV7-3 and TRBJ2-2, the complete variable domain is GAGVSQTPSNKVTEKGKYVELRCDPISGHTALYWYRQSLGQGPEFLIYFQGTGAADDSGLPNDRFFAVRPEGSVSTLKIQRTERGDSAVYLCASSLNRHITGELFFGEGSRLTVL.

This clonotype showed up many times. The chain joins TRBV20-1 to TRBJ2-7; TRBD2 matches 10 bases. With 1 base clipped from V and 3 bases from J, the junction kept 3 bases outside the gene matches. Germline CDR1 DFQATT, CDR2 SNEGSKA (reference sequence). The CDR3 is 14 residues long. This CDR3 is CSARGPSGSYEQYF. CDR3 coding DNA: TGCAGTGCTAGAGGGCCTAGCGGGAGCTACGAGCAGTACTTC.

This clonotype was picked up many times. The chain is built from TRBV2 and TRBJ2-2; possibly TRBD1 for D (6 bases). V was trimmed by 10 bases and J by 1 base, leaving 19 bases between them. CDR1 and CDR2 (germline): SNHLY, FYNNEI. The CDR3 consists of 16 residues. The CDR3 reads CATQLQGSLNTGELFF. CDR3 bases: TGTGCCACGCAACTACAGGGCAGCCTGAACACCGGGGAGCTGTTTTTT.

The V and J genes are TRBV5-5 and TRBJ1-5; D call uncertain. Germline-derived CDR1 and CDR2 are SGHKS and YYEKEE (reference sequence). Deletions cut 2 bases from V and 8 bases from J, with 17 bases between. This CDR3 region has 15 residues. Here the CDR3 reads CASSFSGHLREPQHF. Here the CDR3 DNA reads TGTGCCAGCAGCTTCTCCGGGCACCTCCGGGAGCCCCAGCATTTT.

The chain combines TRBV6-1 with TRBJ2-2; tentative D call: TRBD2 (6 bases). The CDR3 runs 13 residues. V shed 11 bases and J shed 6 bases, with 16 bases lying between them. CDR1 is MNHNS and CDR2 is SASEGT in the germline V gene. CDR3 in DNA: TGTGCCTGCACAACGGAGGGACCCGGGGAGCTGTTTTTT. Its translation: CACTTEGPGELFF.

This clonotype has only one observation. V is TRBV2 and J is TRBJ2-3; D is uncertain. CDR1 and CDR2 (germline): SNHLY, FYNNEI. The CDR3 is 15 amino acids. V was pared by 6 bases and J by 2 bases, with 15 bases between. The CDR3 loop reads CASRARATYTDTQYF. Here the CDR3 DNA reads TGTGCCAGCAGAGCCCGGGCGACCTACACAGATACGCAGTATTTT.

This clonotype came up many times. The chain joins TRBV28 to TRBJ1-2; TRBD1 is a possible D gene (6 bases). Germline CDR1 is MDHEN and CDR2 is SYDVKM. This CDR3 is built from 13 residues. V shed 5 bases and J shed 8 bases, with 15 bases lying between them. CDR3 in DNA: TGTGCCAGCAGTAGTAGGGGGTTTGAGGGCTACACCTTC. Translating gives CASSSRGFEGYTF.

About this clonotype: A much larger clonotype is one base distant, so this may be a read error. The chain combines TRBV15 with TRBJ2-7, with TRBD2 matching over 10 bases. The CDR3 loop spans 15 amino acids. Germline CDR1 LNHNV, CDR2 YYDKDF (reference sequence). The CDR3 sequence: CATSRSASGSYERYF. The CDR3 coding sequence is TGTGCCACCAGCAGATCCGCTAGCGGGAGTTACGAGCGGTACTTC.

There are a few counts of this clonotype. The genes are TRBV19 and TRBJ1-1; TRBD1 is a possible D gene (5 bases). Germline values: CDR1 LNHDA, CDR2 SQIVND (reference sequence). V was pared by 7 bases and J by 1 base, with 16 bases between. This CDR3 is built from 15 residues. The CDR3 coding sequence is TGTGCCAGTAACTACCCTGGGGCAACGAACACTGAAGCTTTCTTT. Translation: CASNYPGATNTEAFF.

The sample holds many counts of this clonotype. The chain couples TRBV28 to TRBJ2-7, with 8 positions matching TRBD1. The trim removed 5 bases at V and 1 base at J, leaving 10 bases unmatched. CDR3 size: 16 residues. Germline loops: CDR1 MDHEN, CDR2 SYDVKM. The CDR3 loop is CASSTRMGQASYEQYF. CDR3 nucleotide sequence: TGTGCCAGCAGTACGCGCATGGGACAGGCTTCCTACGAGCAGTACTTC.

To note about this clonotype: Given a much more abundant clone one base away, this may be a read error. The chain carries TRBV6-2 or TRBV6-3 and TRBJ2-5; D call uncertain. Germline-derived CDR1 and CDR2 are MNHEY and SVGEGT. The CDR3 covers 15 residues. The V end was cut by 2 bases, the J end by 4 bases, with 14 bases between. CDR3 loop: CASSYIWVAGETQYF. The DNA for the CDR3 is TGTGCCAGCAGTTACATTTGGGTCGCCGGAGAGACCCAGTACTTC.